These T cell receptor beta chains were read from a single sample in a study of T-cell reconstitution after alpha-beta-depleted transplantation in children. TCRdb re-derived calls from the PCR reads in MiXCR, one entry per CDR3 protein. The sample lists around 450,000 distinct CDR3 sequences; around two fifths were seen once. The starting material was PBMCs, obtained before TCRalphabeta/CD19-depleted stem cell transplant. The receptors here all came from a girl aged 2 to 10 with aplastic anemia, due to receive a stem cell transplant. CDR3s include the opening cysteine and the closing phenylalanine or tryptophan. Each record gives: clone size, V gene, J gene, D gene, CDR3 DNA, CDR3 protein. D genes are given only for firm matches. Part of the rows lack a size; the others show once, few, many or a class for expanded clones.

>few|TRBV28|TRBJ1-2|-
TGTGCCAGCAGGGTCCCCCCGGTCCGCGGCTACACCTTC
CASRVPPVRGYTF
>-|TRBV5-1|TRBJ2-5|-
TGCGCCAGCAGCTTGTGGGCCCCTCAAGAGACCCAGTACTTC
CASSLWAPQETQYF
>-|TRBV15|TRBJ1-5|-
TGTGCCACCAGCAGAAATCTGGAGCCCCAGCATTTT
CATSRNLEPQHF
>few|TRBV7-2|TRBJ2-7|TRBD2
TGTGCCAGCAGCGCCAGACTAGCGGGAGGAACCGAGCAGTACTTC
CASSARLAGGTEQYF
>-|TRBV20-1|TRBJ1-5|TRBD1
TGCAGTGCTAGTTTACAGGGGGCGGGACAGCCCCAGCATTTT
CSASLQGAGQPQHF
>few|TRBV5-6|TRBJ2-1|-
TGTGCCAGCAGCTCGCCCGGCTTGGCTGAAGATGAGCAGTTCTTC
CASSSPGLAEDEQFF
>-|TRBV20-1|TRBJ2-1|TRBD2
TGCAGTGCTAGAGATCGGACCTGGGCTAGCGGGAGTGAGTCCAGCTCCTACAATGAGCAGTTCTTC
CSARDRTWASGSESSSYNEQFF
>few|TRBV29-1|TRBJ2-5|-
TGCAGCGGGGACAGCGGGAAAGAGACCCAGTACTTC
CSGDSGKETQYF
>-|TRBV29-1|TRBJ1-2|-
TGCAGCGCCATTCTGGACAGAGGATTCTATGGCTACACCTTC
CSAILDRGFYGYTF
>-|TRBV24-1|TRBJ2-2|-
TGTGCCACCAGTGATTTGGGGACCGATACCGGGGAGCTGTTTTTT
CATSDLGTDTGELFF
>-|TRBV7-2|TRBJ2-3|TRBD1
TGTGCCAGCAGTTTCCTCAGGGGGACCACAGATACGCAGTATTTT
CASSFLRGTTDTQYF
>-|TRBV20-1|TRBJ2-1|-
TGCAGTGCTAGTTTAAGGGGGGGCGCCTACAATGAGCAGTTCTTC
CSASLRGGAYNEQFF
>-|TRBV12-3/TRBV12-4|TRBJ2-7|-
TGTGCCAGCACCCCTTGGGGGGGCGGAGGGTGGCACGAGCAGTACTTC
CASTPWGGGGWHEQYF
>-|TRBV4-1|TRBJ1-4|-
TGCGCCAGCAGCCGAAGGATGGAAAGAGGCTACGAAAAACTGTTTTTT
CASSRRMERGYEKLFF
>many|TRBV29-1|TRBJ2-3|-
TGCAGCGTTTGGGGGCGACGCACAGATACGCAGTATTTT
CSVWGRRTDTQYF
>-|TRBV6-5|TRBJ1-2|TRBD1
TGTGCCAGCAGTTACTCGAGGGGACAGGGCTATGGCTACACCTTC
CASSYSRGQGYGYTF
>-|TRBV28|TRBJ1-4|-
TGTGCCACCCAAAGGACCCATGGGGAAAAACTGTTTTTT
CATQRTHGEKLFF
>few|TRBV12-3/TRBV12-4|TRBJ2-1|-
TGTGCCAGCAGCCACGTTCCCAATGAGCAGTTCTTC
CASSHVPNEQFF
>-|TRBV18|TRBJ2-7|-
TGTGCCAGCTCACCACCGATGGGTGAAGAGCAGTACTTC
CASSPPMGEEQYF
>few|TRBV5-1|TRBJ2-3|-
TGCGCCAGCAGCATACAGGGACCGCGGTCAGATACGCAGTATTTT
CASSIQGPRSDTQYF
>-|TRBV11-1|TRBJ2-1|TRBD2
TGTGCCAGCAGCCCGCGACTAGCGGGAGGGCGCCCGGGCGGCAATGAGCAGTTCTTC
CASSPRLAGGRPGGNEQFF
>-|TRBV7-9|TRBJ2-2|-
TGTGCCAGCCCGGGCCAGGGAGAGATCACCGGGGAGCTGTTTTTT
CASPGQGEITGELFF
>-|TRBV12-3/TRBV12-4|TRBJ1-5|-
TGTGCCAGCAGTCGTTCCGGGGTTTCGTTGCCCCAGCATTTT
CASSRSGVSLPQHF
>few|TRBV6-1|TRBJ2-7|TRBD2
TGTGCCAGCAGCGCTAGCGGCCATACCTACGAGCAGTACTTC
CASSASGHTYEQYF
>-|TRBV6-1|TRBJ2-3|-
TGTGCCAGCAGTGGCGGGGGCCGAGCAGATACGCAGTATTTT
CASSGGGRADTQYF
>few|TRBV7-3|TRBJ2-5|-
TGTGCCAGCAGCTTAACGGCCGGCGAGTGGGAGACCCAGTACTTC
CASSLTAGEWETQYF
>-|TRBV5-5|TRBJ2-7|-
TGTGCCAGCAGGCCCCGGGACACGGGGGAGCAGTACTTC
CASRPRDTGEQYF